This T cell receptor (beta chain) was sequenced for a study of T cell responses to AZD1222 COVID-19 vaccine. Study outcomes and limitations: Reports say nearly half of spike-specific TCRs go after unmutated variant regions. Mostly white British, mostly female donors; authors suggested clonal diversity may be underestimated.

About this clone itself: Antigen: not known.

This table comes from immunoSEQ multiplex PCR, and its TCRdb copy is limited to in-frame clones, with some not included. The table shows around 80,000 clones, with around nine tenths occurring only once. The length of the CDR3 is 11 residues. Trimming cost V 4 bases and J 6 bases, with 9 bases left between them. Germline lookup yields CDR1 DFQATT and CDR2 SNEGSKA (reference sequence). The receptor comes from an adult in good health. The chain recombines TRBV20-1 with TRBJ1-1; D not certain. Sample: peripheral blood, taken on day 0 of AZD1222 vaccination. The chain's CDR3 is CSAITVAEAFF. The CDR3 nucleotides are TGCAGTGCTATAACGGTAGCTGAAGCTTTCTTT.